These 16 T cell receptor beta chains were all obtained from the same sample, sequenced in a study of T cells of healthy individuals listed by TCRdb under 2018. To prepare the library, 5' RACE was applied. Sequencing used an Illumina MiSeq. The public sequencing data were trimmed at Q25 with fastp and processed into clonotypes with MiXCR by TCRdb, which kept only in-frame beta chains. Rows matching on CDR3 protein sequence are summarized as one entry with the most common DNA and genes. The sample table holds about 53,000 distinct CDR3 sequences, of which roughly 15% were seen once. Roughly 16% of the sample goes to the ten largest clones. All receptors come from a human donor in good health.

This clonotype was seen repeatedly, ten times or more. The chain employs TRBV10-3 and TRBJ1-2; TRBD1 might be the D (6 bases). Germline CDR1 is ENHRY and CDR2 is SYGVKD. Trimming pared 4 bases from V and 1 base from J, leaving 7 bases between. CDR3 length: 13 amino acids. CDR3 in amino acids: CAISGDINYGYTF. CDR3 DNA: TGTGCCATCAGTGGGGACATTAACTATGGCTACACCTTC.

This clonotype was counted ten times or more. The CDR3 sequence: CASTPSRGANYGYTF. The DNA for the CDR3 is TGTGCCAGCACCCCGAGTCGGGGAGCTAACTATGGCTACACCTTC. The V and J genes are TRBV5-5 and TRBJ1-2, with no clear D. CDR3 length equals 15 residues. Germline CDR1 and CDR2: SGHKS and YYEKEE (reference sequence). Trimming removed 6 bases from V and 0 bases from J, with 15 bases in between. The full variable domain, completed using reference TRBV5-5 and TRBJ1-2, is DAGVTQSPTHLIKTRGQQVTLRCSPISGHKSVSWYQQVLGQGPQFIFQYYEKEERGRGNFPDRFSARQFPNYSSELNVNALLLGDSALYLCASTPSRGANYGYTFGSGTRLTVV.

This clonotype came up a few times. The chain uses TRBV29-1 and TRBJ2-3; TRBD1 matches at 7 bases. CDR3 size: 14 residues. V trimming: 0 bases; J trimming: 4 bases; junction bases outside the gene matches: 4. Germline loops: CDR1 SQVTM, CDR2 ANQGSEA. CDR3 protein: CSVEERRGSDTQYF. The CDR3 region has the DNA TGCAGCGTTGAAGAACGCAGGGGGTCAGATACGCAGTATTTT.

This sequence joins TRBV3-1 and TRBJ2-7; D is unclear. V was shortened by 2 bases and J by 3 bases, with 11 bases between the two germline ends. This CDR3 is built from 14 residues. Germline lookup yields CDR1 LGHDT and CDR2 YNNKEL (reference sequence). The CDR3 sequence is CASSQLGFVYEQYF. The CDR3 region has the DNA TGTGCCAGCAGCCAACTAGGTTTTGTCTACGAGCAGTACTTC.

The chain employs TRBV25-1 and TRBJ2-3; D assignment may be TRBD1 or TRBD2 (5 bases each). The V end lost 1 base, the J end lost 2 bases, and 7 bases lay between the germline ends. This CDR3 is 14 amino acids long. Germline CDR1 reads MGHDK; CDR2 reads SYGVNS. The CDR3 region has the DNA TGTGCCAGCAGTGAATGGGGGAACACAGATACGCAGTATTTT. This encodes CASSEWGNTDTQYF.

The chain links TRBV4-3 to TRBJ2-4; a possible D gene is TRBD2 (6 bases). The V gene's germline CDR1 is LGHNA and CDR2 YSLEER. The CDR3 totals 16 residues. V lost 0 bases and J 8 bases, leaving 17 bases between the germline ends. Here the CDR3 DNA reads TGCGCCAGCAGCCAAGATCAAGCGGGCAGAGGGGACATTCAGTACTTC. This gives the protein CASSQDQAGRGDIQYF.

A few counts support this clonotype. DNA for the CDR3: TGCAGCGTTCCAGGGGAGGGCCAATTAAATGAAAAACTGTTTTTT. This translates into CSVPGEGQLNEKLFF. The V gene is TRBV29-1, the J gene TRBJ1-4, with a tentative D call TRBD1 (6 bases). The V gene lost 5 bases and the J gene lost 5 bases, with 18 bases spanning the gap. The germline V gene encodes CDR1 SQVTM and CDR2 ANQGSEA. The CDR3 covers 15 residues.

This CDR3 reads CASSPVGTQYF. CDR3 nucleotide sequence: TGTGCCAGCAGCCCAGTGGGGACCCAGTACTTC. The chain employs TRBV7-2 and TRBJ2-5; D is ambiguous. There are 11 residues in the CDR3. Looked up from germline, CDR1 is SGHTA and CDR2 is FQGNSA. V lost 5 bases and J lost 7, with 8 bases in between.

There are a few counts of this clonotype. This rearrangement joins TRBV20-1 to TRBJ1-1; the D gene is possibly TRBD1 (6 bases). The V gene's germline CDR1 is DFQATT and CDR2 SNEGSKA (reference sequence). The CDR3 has 12 amino acids. V gave up 6 bases and J gave up 11 bases, with 19 bases separating them. CDR3 loop: CSAQPTGKMAFF. The CDR3 region has the DNA TGCAGTGCCCAACCGACAGGCAAAATGGCTTTCTTT.

Details on this clonotype: A much larger clone lies a single base off, so this may be a read error. This chain's CDR3 is CSASGASGRLEEIQYF. The CDR3 bases are TGCAGCGCGTCTGGGGCTAGCGGGAGATTAGAGGAGATCCAGTACTTC. V is TRBV29-1 and J is TRBJ2-5, with 10 bases identical to TRBD2. Germline V gives CDR1 SQVTM, CDR2 ANQGSEA. There are 16 residues in the CDR3.

About this clonotype: A clone one base away is much larger, so this may be a read error. J is TRBJ1-1 and V is TRBV20-1; D gene unclear. The length of the CDR3 is 12 residues. Trimming removed 3 bases at V and 7 bases at J, with 12 bases between. Looked up from germline, CDR1 is DFQATT and CDR2 is SNEGSKA (reference sequence). The CDR3 loop reads CSASKSQVEAFF. The CDR3 DNA sequence: TGCAGTGCTAGTAAGAGCCAGGTTGAAGCTTTCTTT.

This clonotype was seen ten or more times. V gene TRBV7-9 combines with J gene TRBJ2-4, with D uncertain. The V gene's germline CDR1 is SEHNR and CDR2 FQNEAQ (reference sequence). V was cut by 1 base and J by 6 bases, with 13 bases left in between. The CDR3 loop spans 15 amino acids. The CDR3 is CASSLGRSEVNIQYF. DNA of the CDR3: TGTGCCAGCAGCTTAGGACGCAGTGAAGTAAACATTCAGTACTTC.

The chain recombines TRBV29-1 with TRBJ2-3, with a tentative D call TRBD2 (5 bases). CDR3 length equals 13 residues. Germline V lookup: CDR1 SQVTM, CDR2 ANQGSEA. Trimming left V 3 bases short and J 1 base short, with 8 bases between. The CDR3 loop reads CSVDAGGTDTQYF. In DNA, the CDR3 is TGCAGCGTTGATGCCGGGGGCACAGATACGCAGTATTTT.

This clonotype was detected many times. CDR3 residues: CASSLSPSSGRVKYF. CDR3 sequence (DNA): TGTGCCAGCAGTTTATCCCCCTCTAGCGGGAGGGTTAAGTACTTC. The V call is TRBV28, the J call TRBJ2-7, with 12 bases aligning to TRBD2. The germline CDR1 and CDR2 sequences are MDHEN and SYDVKM. V lost 1 base to trimming and J lost 11 bases; unmatched junction nucleotides: 9. CDR3 length: 15 residues.

This clonotype was seen repeatedly, ten times or more. This sequence joins TRBV30 and TRBJ2-1; possible D gene TRBD2, 7 bases. Germline CDR1 is GTSNPN and CDR2 is SVGIG (reference sequence). V lost 3 bases and J 14 bases, leaving 14 bases between the germline ends. The CDR3 length is 11 residues. The CDR3, as DNA: TGTGCCTGGAGCAAACGGGGGGCTAAGTTCTTC. This codes for CAWSKRGAKFF.

This chain connects TRBV9 to TRBJ1-1; possibly TRBD1 for D (5 bases). Germline V CDR1 and CDR2: SGDLS, YYNGEE. The V and J ends lost 4 bases and 0 bases respectively, with 10 bases between them. The CDR3 contains 14 residues. The CDR3 DNA reads as TGTGCCAGCAGCCTCAAACAGGTGAACACTGAAGCTTTCTTT. Its protein product is CASSLKQVNTEAFF.